Following are 29 T cell receptor beta chains from one sample sequenced in a study of blood T cell repertoires in COVID-19. Clones were sequenced by immunoSEQ multiplex PCR, and TCRdb holds only the in-frame ones, with some missing. The sample lists 100,000 to 150,000 clones, around 87% occurring once. Sample: peripheral blood. These receptors were taken from a man aged 45-65 years with acute or convalescent COVID-19.

This chain connects TRBV5-5 to TRBJ2-6, with 9 positions matching TRBD1. This CDR3 spans 18 amino acids. Germline-derived CDR1 and CDR2 are SGHKS and YYEKEE (reference sequence). The V and J ends lost 0 bases and 4 bases, in that order; junction bases with no gene match: 8. The CDR3 DNA is TGTGCCAGCAGCTTGGTGTCGGGACAGGGTAGCGGGGCCAACGTCCTGACTTTC. This translates into CASSLVSGQGSGANVLTF.

This sequence joins TRBV13 and TRBJ2-1; 11 nucleotides align to TRBD2. The CDR3 loop spans 16 amino acids. V dropped 5 bases and J dropped 2; count of bases not matched to a gene: 5. The germline CDR1 and CDR2 sequences are PRHDT and FYEKMQ (reference sequence). CDR3 sequence: CASSLSGRATYNEQFF. The CDR3 DNA sequence: TGTGCCAGCAGCCTTAGCGGGAGGGCCACCTACAATGAGCAGTTCTTC.

This clone was counted only a few times. J is TRBJ1-5 and V is TRBV7-2; D is ambiguous. This CDR3 is built from 13 residues. V was trimmed by 5 bases and J by 4 bases, leaving 9 bases between them. Germline CDR1 reads SGHTA; CDR2 reads FQGNSA. CDR3 protein: CASSTQMNQPQHF. CDR3 DNA sequence: TGTGCCAGCAGCACCCAGATGAATCAGCCCCAGCATTTT.

This chain uses TRBV19 with TRBJ2-7; 10 bases line up with TRBD2. Looked up from germline, CDR1 is LNHDA and CDR2 is SQIVND (reference sequence). The CDR3 runs to 15 residues. V was pared by 5 bases and J by 1 base, with 5 bases of the junction left unmatched. The CDR3 bases are TGTGCCAGTAGTCTCGGACTAGCGGCATCCTACGAGCAGTACTTC. Protein sequence: CASSLGLAASYEQYF.

The chain recombines TRBV6-5 with TRBJ2-2, with 8 bases identical to TRBD1. Losses at the gene ends were 5 bases for V and 7 bases for J; bases not matched to a gene: 9. CDR3 length: 15 amino acids. CDR1 and CDR2 (germline): MNHEY, SVGAGI. CDR3 nucleotides: TGTGCCAGCAGTCGACAGGACAGGGCGGTCGGGGAGCTGTTTTTT. Protein: CASSRQDRAVGELFF.

The chain couples TRBV10-3 to TRBJ2-6; TRBD2 agrees at 9 bases. V dropped 7 bases and J dropped 3; count of bases not matched to a gene: 10. This CDR3 has 17 residues. Germline-derived CDR1 and CDR2 are ENHRY and SYGVKD. The DNA for the CDR3 is TGTGCCATCAAGTCGGCGGGAGGGCCTAGTGGGGCCAACGTCCTGACTTTC. The encoded protein is CAIKSAGGPSGANVLTF.

In its sample, this clone was seen once. In DNA, the CDR3 is TGTGCCAGCAGCTTCGGACAGTCGAACACTGAAGCTTTCTTT. Protein: CASSFGQSNTEAFF. The V call is TRBV7-6, the J call TRBJ1-1, with D tentatively TRBD1 (6 bases). Germline lookup yields CDR1 SGHVS and CDR2 FNYEAQ. With 3 bases removed from V and 1 base from J, the gap between germline ends came to 9 bases. The CDR3 covers 14 residues.

The chain recombines TRBV10-1 with TRBJ1-2; D ambiguous. Germline CDR1 WNHNN, CDR2 SYGVQD (reference sequence). The CDR3 has 14 amino acids. Trimming removed 3 bases from V and 3 bases from J, with 11 bases in between. The CDR3 DNA sequence: TGCGCCAGCAGTGACAGGCTGGGTGACTATGGCTACACCTTC. Encoded protein: CASSDRLGDYGYTF.

V gene TRBV18 combines with J gene TRBJ1-2, with 7 bases that match TRBD1. Germline CDR1 is KGHSH and CDR2 is LQKENI. V lost 5 bases to trimming and J lost 8 bases; unmatched junction nucleotides: 11. The CDR3 consists of 14 residues. The CDR3 here is CASSESDRAWGYTF. The CDR3 nucleotides are TGTGCCAGCTCAGAGAGTGACAGGGCGTGGGGCTACACCTTC.

The chain carries TRBV19 and TRBJ1-1, with TRBD1 identical over 8 bases. The CDR3 is 14 residues long. V shed 4 bases and J 7 bases; nucleotides not matched to a gene: 8. The germline gives CDR1 LNHDA, CDR2 SQIVND (reference sequence). The CDR3 bases are TGTGCCAGTAGTACTAAGACAGGGGCCGTTGAAGCTTTCTTT. Translated, it gives CASSTKTGAVEAFF. Combining the CDR3 with reference TRBV19 and TRBJ1-1 gives the whole variable domain DGGITQSPKYLFRKEGQNVTLSCEQNLNHDAMYWYRQDPGQGLRLIYYSQIVNDFQKGDIAEGYSVSREKKESFPLTVTSAQKNPTAFYLCASSTKTGAVEAFFGQGTRLTVV.

This rearrangement joins TRBV7-7 to TRBJ2-2; TRBD2 matches at 13 bases. This CDR3 is 17 amino acids long. V trimming: 1 base; J trimming: 7 bases; junction bases outside the gene matches: 6. CDR1 is SSHAT and CDR2 is FNYEAQ in the germline V gene (reference sequence). The CDR3 sequence is CASSLGTSGSIGGELFF. The CDR3 region has the DNA TGTGCCAGCAGCTTAGGGACTAGCGGGAGTATAGGCGGGGAGCTGTTTTTT.

This chain connects TRBV30 to TRBJ2-5; possible D gene TRBD2, 5 bases. From germline, CDR1 is GTSNPN and CDR2 SVGIG (reference sequence). Trimming took 0 bases from V and 0 from J, leaving 14 bases between them. The CDR3 has 16 residues. CDR3 DNA: TGTGCCTGGAGTGTTGTGGGAACGGGGTACCAAGAGACCCAGTACTTC. Translating it yields CAWSVVGTGYQETQYF.

The rearrangement links TRBV10-3 to TRBJ2-7, with TRBD1 identical over 8 bases. Germline CDR1 is ENHRY and CDR2 is SYGVKD. This CDR3 comprises 16 residues. With 3 bases clipped from V and 6 bases from J, the junction kept 13 bases outside the gene matches. In DNA form, the CDR3 reads TGTGCCATCAGTGACTCAAGTGTGCAGGGGGCGGGCGAGCAGTACTTC. The encoded protein is CAISDSSVQGAGEQYF.

This clone was detected only once. A read error may account for a junction end that differs from germline. This chain connects TRBV6-1 to TRBJ1-2; 9 bases map to TRBD1. This CDR3 region has 14 residues. Germline assignment: CDR1 MNHNS and CDR2 SASEGT. The CDR3 protein is CASREVQGALGYTF. In DNA, the CDR3 is TGTGCCAGCAGAGAAGTACAGGGGGCGTTGGGCTACACCTTC.

The chain joins TRBV25-1 to TRBJ2-7; a weak D match, TRBD2 (5 bases). This CDR3 region has 14 residues. Germline assignment: CDR1 MGHDK and CDR2 SYGVNS. With 9 bases removed from V and 3 bases from J, the gap between germline ends came to 18 bases. The CDR3 here is CASPKGVGDYEQYF. As DNA, the CDR3 is TGTGCCAGTCCCAAGGGAGTAGGAGACTACGAGCAGTACTTC.

The genes are TRBV6-5 and TRBJ1-6, with TRBD1 as a possible D gene (6 bases). Germline V gene lookup returns CDR1 MNHEY and CDR2 SVGAGI. The ends were cut back, 8 bases at V and 0 bases at J, with 8 bases in the middle. CDR3 size: 14 residues. This chain's CDR3 is CASWTDSYNSPLHF. Written as DNA, the CDR3 is TGTGCCAGCTGGACAGACTCCTATAATTCACCCCTCCACTTT.

The CDR3 loop reads CASSLGGAVGNTIYF. The CDR3 coding sequence is TGTGCCAGCAGCCTAGGGGGCGCGGTTGGAAACACCATATATTTT. The V and J genes are TRBV3-1 (or the pseudogene TRBV3-2) and TRBJ1-3; 7 bases line up with TRBD1. With V trimmed by 4 bases and J by 3 bases, 6 bases remained unmatched. Germline loops: CDR1 LGHDT, CDR2 YNNKEL (reference sequence). The CDR3 totals 15 residues.

The chain couples TRBV5-1 to TRBJ2-3, with D perhaps TRBD2 (5 bases). The ends were cut back, 2 bases at V and 7 bases at J, with 14 bases in the middle. CDR3 length equals 14 residues. The V gene's germline CDR1 is SGHRS and CDR2 YFSETQ. CDR3 residues: CASSFSLAGNTQYF. CDR3 DNA: TGCGCCAGCAGCTTTAGCCTAGCCGGGAATACGCAGTATTTT.

The chain joins TRBV29-1 to TRBJ2-3; D may be TRBD2 (5 bases). V lost 6 bases, J lost 0 bases, and 28 bases lay in between. The CDR3 has 19 residues. Germline values: CDR1 SQVTM, CDR2 ANQGSEA. CDR3 residues: CSVDLLRAGVTSSTDTQYF. The CDR3 DNA follows: TGCAGCGTAGACCTTCTGAGGGCGGGTGTTACGTCTAGCACAGATACGCAGTATTTT.

The J gene is TRBJ1-3, the V gene TRBV29-1; no definite D call. V was pared by 4 bases and J by 4 bases, with 8 bases between. The CDR3 extends over 12 amino acids. Germline CDR1 reads SQVTM; CDR2 reads ANQGSEA. This CDR3 reads CSVGGAGNTIYF. The CDR3, as DNA: TGCAGCGTTGGGGGAGCCGGAAACACCATATATTTT.

The rearrangement uses TRBV5-1 and TRBJ1-1; TRBD1 might be the D (6 bases). Trimming pared 4 bases from V and 6 bases from J, leaving 19 bases between. CDR3 length equals 15 residues. The germline gives CDR1 SGHRS, CDR2 YFSETQ. The CDR3 protein is CASSPSTTGRAEAFF. The CDR3 nucleotides read TGCGCCAGCAGCCCCTCCACGACAGGTCGGGCTGAAGCTTTCTTT.

This rearrangement joins TRBV27 to TRBJ1-5; no reliable D call. Germline CDR1 MNHEY, CDR2 SMNVEV (reference sequence). The CDR3 runs 15 residues. Trimming cost V 3 bases and J 0 bases, with 9 bases left between them. The CDR3 sequence: CASSLSGYSNQPQHF. Here the CDR3 DNA reads TGTGCCAGCAGTTTGTCAGGTTATAGCAATCAGCCCCAGCATTTT.

The gene calls are TRBV5-1 and TRBJ2-3, with unresolved D. V was trimmed by 6 bases and J by 1 base, leaving 12 bases between them. CDR1 SGHRS and CDR2 YFSETQ come from the germline V gene. The CDR3 runs 14 residues. CDR3 DNA: TGCGCCAGCAACTTCAGGTCCGGCACAGATACGCAGTATTTT. Its translation: CASNFRSGTDTQYF.

The chain couples TRBV19 to TRBJ2-6; D gene uncertain. V lost 10 bases to trimming and J lost 4 bases, with 8 bases between them. The V gene's germline CDR1 is LNHDA and CDR2 SQIVND (reference sequence). This CDR3 is built from 12 residues. CDR3 in amino acids: CATSRGANVLTF. The DNA for the CDR3 is TGTGCCACCTCGAGGGGGGCCAACGTCCTGACTTTC.

This clone was observed once. This chain uses TRBV28 with TRBJ2-3; 8 positions agree with TRBD1. The J segment lost 0 bases and the V segment lost 3 bases, leaving 11 bases of the junction unmatched. In germline, CDR1 is MDHEN, CDR2 SYDVKM. The CDR3 loop spans 18 amino acids. This CDR3 is CASSFLGQASTSTDTQYF. DNA of the CDR3: TGTGCCAGCAGTTTTCTGGGACAGGCTTCTACGAGCACAGATACGCAGTATTTT.

The rearrangement links TRBV5-1 to TRBJ1-2; 8 positions match TRBD1. The CDR3 is made up of 15 amino acids. After removal of 4 bases from V and 2 bases from J, the junction contained 7 bases not matched to a gene. Germline values: CDR1 SGHRS, CDR2 YFSETQ. As DNA, the CDR3 is TGCGCCAGCAGCCCCCCAGGGGGCTCGAACTATGGCTACACCTTC. This codes for CASSPPGGSNYGYTF.

In nucleotides, the CDR3 is TGTGCCAGCACCTCGGACTCCGCGAACACCGGGGAGCTGTTTTTT. Protein product: CASTSDSANTGELFF. The chain carries TRBV6-4 and TRBJ2-2; a possible D gene is TRBD2 (5 bases). The germline V and J ends were trimmed by 7 bases and 0 bases, with 12 bases remaining between them. The CDR3 spans 15 residues. Germline CDR1 and CDR2: MRHNA and SNTAGT.

V gene TRBV4-1 combines with J gene TRBJ1-1; 9 bases line up with TRBD1. Trimming removed 1 base from V and 4 bases from J; junction bases left unmatched: 7. The CDR3 runs to 16 residues. The germline V gene encodes CDR1 MGHRA and CDR2 YSYEKL. The CDR3: CASSQADRGIVTEAFF. CDR3 in DNA: TGCGCCAGCAGCCAAGCGGACAGGGGAATAGTCACTGAAGCTTTCTTT.

The chain is built from TRBV7-6 and TRBJ2-5; TRBD2 matches at 13 bases. CDR3 length equals 17 residues. The V gene end was trimmed by 4 bases and the J gene end by 1 base; junction bases not matched to a gene: 6. The germline V gene has CDR1 SGHVS and CDR2 FNYEAQ. This CDR3 is CASSSGTSGTFQETQYF. The CDR3 bases are TGTGCCAGCAGCTCTGGGACTAGCGGGACCTTCCAAGAGACCCAGTACTTC.